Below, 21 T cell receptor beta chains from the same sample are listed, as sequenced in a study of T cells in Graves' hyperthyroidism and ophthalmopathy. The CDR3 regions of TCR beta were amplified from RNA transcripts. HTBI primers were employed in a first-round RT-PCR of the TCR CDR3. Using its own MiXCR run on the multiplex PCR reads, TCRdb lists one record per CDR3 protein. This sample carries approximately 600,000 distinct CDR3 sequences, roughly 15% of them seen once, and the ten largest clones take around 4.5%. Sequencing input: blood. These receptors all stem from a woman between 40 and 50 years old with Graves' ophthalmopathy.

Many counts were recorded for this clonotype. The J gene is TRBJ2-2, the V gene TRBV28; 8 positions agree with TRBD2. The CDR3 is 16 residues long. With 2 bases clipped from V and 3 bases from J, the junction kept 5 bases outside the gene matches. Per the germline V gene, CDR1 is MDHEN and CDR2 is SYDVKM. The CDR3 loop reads CASSLQLAEYTGELFF. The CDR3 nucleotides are TGTGCCAGCAGTTTACAACTAGCGGAATACACCGGGGAGCTGTTTTTT.

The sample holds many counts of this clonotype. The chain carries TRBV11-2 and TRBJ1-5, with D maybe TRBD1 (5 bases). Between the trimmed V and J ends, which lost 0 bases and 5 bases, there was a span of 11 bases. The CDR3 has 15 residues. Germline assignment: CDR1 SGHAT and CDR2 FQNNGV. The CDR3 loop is CASSLDGTRHQPQHF. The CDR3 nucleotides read TGTGCCAGCAGCTTAGATGGGACCAGGCATCAGCCCCAGCATTTT.

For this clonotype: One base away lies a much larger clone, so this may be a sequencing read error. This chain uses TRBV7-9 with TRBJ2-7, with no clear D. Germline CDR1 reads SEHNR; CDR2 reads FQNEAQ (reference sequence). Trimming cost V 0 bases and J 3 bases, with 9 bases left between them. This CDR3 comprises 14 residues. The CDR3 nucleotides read TGTGCCAGCAGCTTAGCGTCCCGGAACTACGAGCAGTACTTC. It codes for CASSLASRNYEQYF.

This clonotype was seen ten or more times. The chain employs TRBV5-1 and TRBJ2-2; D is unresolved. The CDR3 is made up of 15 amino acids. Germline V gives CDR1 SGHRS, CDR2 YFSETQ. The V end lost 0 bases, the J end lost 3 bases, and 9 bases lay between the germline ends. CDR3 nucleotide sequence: TGCGCCAGCAGCTTGGCTGCCAGCTACACCGGGGAGCTGTTTTTT. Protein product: CASSLAASYTGELFF.

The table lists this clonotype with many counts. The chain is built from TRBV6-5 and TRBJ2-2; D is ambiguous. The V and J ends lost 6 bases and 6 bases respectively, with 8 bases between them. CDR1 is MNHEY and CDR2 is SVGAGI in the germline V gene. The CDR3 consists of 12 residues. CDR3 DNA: TGTGCCAGCAGCCTCATGGCCGGGGAGCTGTTTTTT. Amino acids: CASSLMAGELFF.

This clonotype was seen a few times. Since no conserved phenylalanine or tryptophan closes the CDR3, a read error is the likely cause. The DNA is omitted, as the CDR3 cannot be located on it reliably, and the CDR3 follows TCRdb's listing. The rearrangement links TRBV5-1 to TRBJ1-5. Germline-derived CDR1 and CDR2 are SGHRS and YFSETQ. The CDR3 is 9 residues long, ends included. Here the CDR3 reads CASSFEGGP.

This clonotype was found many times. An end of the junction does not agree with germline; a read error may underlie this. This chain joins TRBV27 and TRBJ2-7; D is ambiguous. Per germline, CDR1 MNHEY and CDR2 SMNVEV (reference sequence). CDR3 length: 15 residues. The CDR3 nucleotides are TGTGCCAGCGGTTTATTCTCGGGCGGTGGGAACGAGCAGTACTTC. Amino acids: CASGLFSGGGNEQYF.

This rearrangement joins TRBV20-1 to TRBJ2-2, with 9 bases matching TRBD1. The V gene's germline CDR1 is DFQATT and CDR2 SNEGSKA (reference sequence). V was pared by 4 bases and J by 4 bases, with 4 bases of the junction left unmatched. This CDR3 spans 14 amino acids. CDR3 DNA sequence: TGCAGTGCTAAGATGACAGGGGGCACCGGGGAGCTGTTTTTT. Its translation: CSAKMTGGTGELFF.

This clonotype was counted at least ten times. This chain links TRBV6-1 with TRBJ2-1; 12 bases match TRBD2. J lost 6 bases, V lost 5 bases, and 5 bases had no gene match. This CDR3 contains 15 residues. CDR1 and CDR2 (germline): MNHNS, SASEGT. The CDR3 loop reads CASSLAGGTGNEQFF. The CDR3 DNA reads TGTGCCAGCAGTCTAGCGGGAGGGACAGGCAATGAGCAGTTCTTC.

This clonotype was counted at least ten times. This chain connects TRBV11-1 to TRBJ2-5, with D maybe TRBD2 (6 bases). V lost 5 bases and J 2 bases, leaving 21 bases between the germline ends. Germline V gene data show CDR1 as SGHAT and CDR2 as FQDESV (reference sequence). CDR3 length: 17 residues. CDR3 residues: CASSPARESGDQETQYF. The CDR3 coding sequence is TGTGCCAGCAGCCCCGCCCGGGAGTCGGGAGATCAAGAGACCCAGTACTTC.

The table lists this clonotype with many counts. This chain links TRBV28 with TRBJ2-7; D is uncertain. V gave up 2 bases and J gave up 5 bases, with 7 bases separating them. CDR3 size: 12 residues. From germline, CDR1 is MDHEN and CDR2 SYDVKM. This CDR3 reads CASSLIGNEQYF. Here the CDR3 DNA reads TGTGCCAGCAGTTTAATAGGGAACGAGCAGTACTTC.

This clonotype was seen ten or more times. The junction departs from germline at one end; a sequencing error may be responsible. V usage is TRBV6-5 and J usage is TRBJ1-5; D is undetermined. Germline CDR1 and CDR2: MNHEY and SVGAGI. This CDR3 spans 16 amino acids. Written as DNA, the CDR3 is TGTGCCAGCAGTAACTCTCCTATCCGAAGCAATCAGCCCCAGCATTTT. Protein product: CASSNSPIRSNQPQHF.

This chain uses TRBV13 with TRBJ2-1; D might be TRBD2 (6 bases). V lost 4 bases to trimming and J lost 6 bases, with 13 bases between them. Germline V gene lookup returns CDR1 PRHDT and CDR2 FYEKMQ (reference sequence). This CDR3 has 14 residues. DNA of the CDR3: TGTGCCAGCAGCTCTTCGGACGGGGGCAATGAGCAGTTCTTC. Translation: CASSSSDGGNEQFF. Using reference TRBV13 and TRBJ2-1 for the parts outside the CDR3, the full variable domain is AAGVIQSPRHLIKEKRETATLKCYPIPRHDTVYWYQQGPGQDPQFLISFYEKMQSDKGSIPDRFSAQQFSDYHSELNMSSLELGDSALYFCASSSSDGGNEQFFGPGTRLTVL.

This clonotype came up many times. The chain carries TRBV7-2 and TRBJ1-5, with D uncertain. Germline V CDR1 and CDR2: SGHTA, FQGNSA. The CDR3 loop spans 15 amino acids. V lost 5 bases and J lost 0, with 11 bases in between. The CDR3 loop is CASSVDLISNQPQHF. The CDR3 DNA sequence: TGTGCCAGCAGCGTCGACTTGATTAGCAATCAGCCCCAGCATTTT.

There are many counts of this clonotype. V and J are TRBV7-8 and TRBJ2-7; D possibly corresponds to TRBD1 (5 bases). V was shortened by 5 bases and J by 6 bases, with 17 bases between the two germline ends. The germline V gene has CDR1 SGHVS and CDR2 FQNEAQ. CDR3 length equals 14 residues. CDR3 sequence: CASSQLMTAFEQYF. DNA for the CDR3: TGTGCCAGCAGCCAGTTAATGACAGCTTTCGAGCAGTACTTC.

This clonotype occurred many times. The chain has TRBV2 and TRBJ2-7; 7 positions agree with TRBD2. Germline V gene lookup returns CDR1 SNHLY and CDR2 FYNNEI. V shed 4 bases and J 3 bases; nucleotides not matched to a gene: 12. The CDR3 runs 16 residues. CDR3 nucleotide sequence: TGTGCCAGCAGTGTAGGGACCGCGTCGGGGGGCTACGAGCAGTACTTC. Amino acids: CASSVGTASGGYEQYF.

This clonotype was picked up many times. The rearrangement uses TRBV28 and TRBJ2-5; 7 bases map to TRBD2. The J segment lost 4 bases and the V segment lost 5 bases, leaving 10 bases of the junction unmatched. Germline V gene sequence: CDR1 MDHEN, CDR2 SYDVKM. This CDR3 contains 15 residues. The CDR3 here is CASSLSWGEGETQYF. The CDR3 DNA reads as TGTGCCAGCAGTCTAAGTTGGGGGGAGGGAGAGACCCAGTACTTC.

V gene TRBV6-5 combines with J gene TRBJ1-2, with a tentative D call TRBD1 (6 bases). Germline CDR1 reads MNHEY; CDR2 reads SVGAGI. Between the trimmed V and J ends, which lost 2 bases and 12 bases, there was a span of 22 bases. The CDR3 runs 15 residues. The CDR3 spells CASSYLRGAITSHTF. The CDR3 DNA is TGTGCCAGCAGTTACCTCAGGGGCGCGATTACCTCGCACACCTTC.

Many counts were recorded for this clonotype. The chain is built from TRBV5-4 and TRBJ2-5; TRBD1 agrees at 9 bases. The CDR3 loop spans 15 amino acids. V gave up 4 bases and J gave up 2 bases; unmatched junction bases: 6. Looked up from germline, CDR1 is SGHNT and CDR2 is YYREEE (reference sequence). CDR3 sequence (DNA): TGTGCCAGCAGCCACACGGGACAGGGACAAGAGACCCAGTACTTC. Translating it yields CASSHTGQGQETQYF.

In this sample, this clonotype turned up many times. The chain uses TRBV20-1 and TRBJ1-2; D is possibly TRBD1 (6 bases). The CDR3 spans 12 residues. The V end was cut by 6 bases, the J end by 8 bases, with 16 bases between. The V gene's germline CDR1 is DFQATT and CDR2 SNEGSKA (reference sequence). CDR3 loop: CSAGGATQGYTF. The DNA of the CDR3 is TGCAGTGCGGGGGGGGCTACTCAGGGCTACACCTTC.

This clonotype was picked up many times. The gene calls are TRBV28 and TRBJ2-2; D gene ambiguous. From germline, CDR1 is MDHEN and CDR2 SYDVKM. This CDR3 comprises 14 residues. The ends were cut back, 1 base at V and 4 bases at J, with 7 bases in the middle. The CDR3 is CASSLYGFTGELFF. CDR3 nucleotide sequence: TGTGCCAGCAGTTTATATGGATTCACCGGGGAGCTGTTTTTT.